This record covers a single T cell receptor (beta chain). What this receptor recognizes is not known. Base qualities are not at hand, and no much larger clone is one base apart. The record originates from a study of cytomegalovirus exposure and HLA in healthy donors (dated by TCRdb to the late 2010s). Regarding the research as a whole: A later analysis indicated that the 120 validation repertoires were generated on the platform also employed for the roughly 720 repertoires of the first cohort. The study aimed to test whether signatures of past pathogen exposure could be identified by cataloging public T cell receptors. Besides the first cohort of 666 subjects, a separate validation cohort made up of roughly 120 different subjects was used. To predict cytomegalovirus infection status, the study combined high-throughput TCR immunosequencing, statistical association of individual TCRs with disease status, and machine learning. Overall study outcomes, separate from this receptor: Across donors, most TCR sequences were observed very rarely, whereas some public TCRs were present in many individuals. A few of the identified cytomegalovirus-associated TCR beta chains were confirmed in vitro to be specific for cytomegalovirus antigens. The study listed approximately 150 TCR beta chains as associated with cytomegalovirus. In both the original and validation cohorts, the classifier was reported to diagnose cytomegalovirus status with high specificity and sensitivity. All 120 or so repertoires were used to score co-occurrence in the validation cohort in a later analysis, because that analysis had no HLA typing for the cohort. Subsequent analysis determined that TCRs grouped into clusters in the first cohort also showed a tendency toward co-occurrence across the roughly 110 validation repertoires, and approximately 94% of cluster scores exceeded 0. According to the authors, the approach could potentially be generalized to other disease states and immunological phenotypes.

CDR1 and CDR2 are drawn from the germline V gene: MRHNA, SNTAGT. From cysteine to phenylalanine, the CDR3 is 15 amino acids long. CDR3 DNA is the only sequence kept; it has 45 bases, read in frame from the first base. V is shortened by 3 bases, J by 1 base, and the region joining them spans 11 bases. Donors formed part of the validation cohort, which comprised about 120 subjects and was distinct from the first cohort of roughly 600 subjects. Libraries were made using the immunoSEQ multiplex PCR assay. The study's own analysis went as follows. A statistical classification framework was developed to diagnose cytomegalovirus status using the catalog of TCR beta chain sequences. In its TCRdb copy, this immuneACCESS table keeps in-frame sequences only and misses some clones. Where compared with another copy, unresolved V genes explain less than half of these, and the others have no known cause. That table supplies the V and J calls and clone size; D and trimming were determined from the DNA. Present in this sample are 90,000 to 150,000 clones, about 83% of which were seen just once. Together, the top ten hold under 2.5% of the sample.

The V and J segments used are TRBV6-4 and TRBJ2-3, and TRBD2 may be the D gene, going by 6 matching bases. The TCR comes from a young woman in good health and CMV-seronegative. The sequenced sample was PBMCs. The nucleotides are TGTGCCAGCAGTGAGAGTCCGGGGGGCACAGATACGCAGTATTTT. Protein translation: CASSESPGGTDTQYF.